This TCR beta chain originates from a study of blood T cell repertoires in COVID-19. Profiled with immunoSEQ multiplex PCR; TCRdb holds only in-frame clones, not every one. The sample lists about 500,000 clones, roughly 90% occurring once. The germline CDR1 and CDR2 sequences are LGHDT and YNNKEL (reference sequence). The V end lost 0 bases, the J end lost 3 bases, and 17 bases lay between the germline ends. The CDR3 length is 18 residues. Cohort placement rested on clinical history that participants reported themselves. Sequencing was performed on PBMCs or T cells enriched from blood (not recorded which). V usage is TRBV3-1 (or the pseudogene TRBV3-2) and J usage is TRBJ2-2; weak D call: TRBD2 (5 bases). The source is a woman younger than 30 who had recovered from COVID-19. DNA for the CDR3: TGTGCCAGCAGCCAAGAACCCCCATCGGGGTTGGACACCGGGGAGCTGTTTTTT. Encoded protein: CASSQEPPSGLDTGELFF.